The entry below gives a single T cell receptor (beta chain) sequence along with its context. What this receptor recognizes is not known. Germline is not matched at one junction end, which may reflect a read error. The library relied on 5' RACE. A second roughly 6 to 11 cycle PCR used a sample-barcoded 5' primer and a J-beta primer mix. A template-switch 5' adaptor carrying 12 random nucleotides introduced a unique molecular identifier onto each TCR beta cDNA molecule. Each sample yielded at least 3 million CDR3-containing paired-end reads. First-strand cDNA synthesis was performed from all RNA using the Mint cDNA synthesis kit, with priming by a TRBC-specific oligonucleotide. Following uracil-DNA glycosylase treatment, a first 18-cycle PCR with universal primers M1SS and BC2_uni_R was performed on all cDNA. As for how the authors treated the data: For normalization, 1 million high-quality reads were randomly selected from each sample, with every read carrying a distinct molecular identifier. Instead of being binned into consensus sequences, reads that shared molecular identifiers were thrown out. MiTCR, run with a Q25 quality threshold and the strictest error-elimination algorithm, handled CDR3 identification, clonotype clustering and error correction. A nonparametric unseen species model with Euler transformation was used to estimate lower-bound total TCR beta diversity. TCRdb trimmed public reads at Q25 via fastp, called clones via MiXCR and kept in-frame beta chains. Each entry is one CDR3 protein sequence, shown with its most common DNA and genes. The V and J calls here are based on TCRdb, not the publication. This sample comprises 1.8 million or so distinct CDR3 sequences, approximately 39% of them detected only once. The ten largest clonotypes hold under 25% of the sample.

The donors were about 40 Caucasian individuals from Russia, aged roughly 6 to 90 years, who were systemically healthy. Around 10 milliliters of peripheral blood were collected from each donor into EDTA-treated Vacutainer tubes. PBMCs were isolated by Ficoll-Paque density-gradient centrifugation, with at least 6 million obtained per sample. Total RNA, at least 5 micrograms per sample, was extracted from PBMCs with Trizol reagent. The percentages of naive CD45RAhigh/CD27high T cells were determined by flow cytometry on a PBMC aliquot from every donor. The data belong to a study of blood T cells in healthy people across ages (dated by TCRdb to about 2015). Background for the entire study: In model experiments, template switching captured roughly one uniquely barcoded TCR beta cDNA molecule for every two T cells. Donors were grouped into four age groups: young (average roughly 15 years), middle-aged (roughly 38), aged (about 60) and long-lived (approximately 75). Using deep sequencing normalized with unique cDNA molecular identifiers, the study measured how TCR beta repertoire diversity changes with age. Two additional independent replicas of 1 million unique cDNA reads from the same blood draw were analyzed for two donors (one aged 18 to 29 and one aged 80 or older). To avoid experimental bias, donors of different ages were distributed randomly across sequencing lanes. General study outcomes and caveats: Observed TCR beta diversity per million T cells fell roughly linearly with age, and a significant reduction was already apparent by age roughly 40. Estimates of total diversity based on one million sequenced T cells were considered lower bounds and underestimates. Compared with the aged group, the long-lived group had more naive CD4+ T cells, fewer expanded clones and increased TCR diversity, a pattern suggesting age selection. Bulk unsorted PBMC profiling prevented conclusive comparison of naive and antigen-experienced compartments. Observed TCR beta diversity correlated strongly with the percentage of naive T cells measured by flow cytometry. The CMV infection status of donors was not known, potentially confounding age-related changes in expanded clonotypes.

Including cysteine and phenylalanine, the CDR3 has 13 amino acids. CDR3 DNA is the only sequence kept; it has 39 bases, read in frame from the first base. The germline V gene gives CDR1 as KGHSH and CDR2 as LQKENI. The chain employs TRBV18 and TRBJ2-5; too little of a D gene remains to name it. The sequenced material came from blood. The clonotype was recovered from a human donor in good health. Here the CDR3 is given as CASSTDYQVTQYF. The nucleotide sequence is given as TGTGCCAGCTCAACCGATTACCAAGTGACCCAGTACTTC.